The source of this T cell receptor beta chain is a study of early T cells in non-severe SARS-CoV-2 infection. Study-wide background: Bulk RNA from unsorted whole blood was sequenced; chains were unpaired.

This clonotype showed up just a few times. MiXCR, run by TCRdb on the 5' RACE reads, gives a single entry per CDR3 protein. The repertoire holds roughly 50,000 distinct CDR3 sequences, with around 8% as singletons. Sequencing was done on a sample of whole blood. The receptor was isolated from an adult who was a healthcare worker with PCR-confirmed SARS-CoV-2 infection or an uninfected control (not recorded which).

The CDR3 coding sequence is TGCGCCAGCAGCTCAGGGACAGGGGGTAGTCAGCCCCAGCATTTT. Amino acids: CASSSGTGGSQPQHF. The rearrangement links TRBV5-1 to TRBJ1-5; TRBD1 matches 11 bases. This CDR3 spans 15 amino acids. Looked up from germline, CDR1 is SGHRS and CDR2 is YFSETQ. V dropped 3 bases and J dropped 6; count of bases not matched to a gene: 5.